The T cell receptor (beta chain) under discussion was sequenced for a study of blood T cell repertoires in COVID-19. Profiling relied on immunoSEQ multiplex PCR, and the TCRdb table lists in-frame clones only, not all of them. The sample holds 55,000 to 75,000 clones; about 80% are singletons and the top ten take approximately 8.9%. V was shortened by 1 base and J by 0 bases, with 16 bases between the two germline ends. The CDR3 contains 18 residues. From germline, CDR1 is SGHTA and CDR2 FQGNSA. This sequence joins TRBV7-2 and TRBJ2-1; perhaps TRBD1 as D (6 bases). Sequenced sample: peripheral blood. This TCR was recovered from a man older than 75 with COVID-19, enrolled during active disease. The CDR3 reads CASSLDPGAQSSYNEQFF. The CDR3 bases are TGTGCCAGCAGCTTAGATCCAGGGGCGCAGAGCTCCTACAATGAGCAGTTCTTC.